Listed here are 21 T cell receptor beta chains from one sample, sequenced in a study of cytomegalovirus exposure and HLA in healthy donors. In the PCR, 60 Vbeta and 13 Jbeta primers were used. Profiled with immunoSEQ multiplex PCR; TCRdb holds only in-frame clones, not every one. The sample has about 130,000 clones, under 85% seen once. Material for sequencing was PBMCs. Receptors originate from a male donor in good health and CMV-seropositive.

This clone was counted between two and nine times. Other DNA sequences in this specimen translate into the identical CDR3. The chain links TRBV5-1 to TRBJ2-2; 9 nucleotides line up with TRBD1. CDR1 is SGHRS, CDR2 YFSETQ, per germline. The CDR3 sequence is 16 residues long. Trimming cost V 0 bases and J 2 bases; bases outside gene matches: 2. CDR3 bases: TGCGCCAGCAGCTTGGCGGGACAGGGAAACACCGGGGAGCTGTTTTTT. Protein product: CASSLAGQGNTGELFF.

The chain is built from TRBV5-6 and TRBJ1-2; the D is unclear. V was cut by 2 bases and J by 4 bases, with 9 bases left in between. Per the germline V gene, CDR1 is SGHDT and CDR2 is YYEEEE. This CDR3 comprises 13 residues. The CDR3 loop reads CASSLMGSYGYTF. The CDR3 DNA reads as TGTGCCAGCAGCTTAATGGGGAGCTATGGCTACACCTTC.

This clone was seen a handful of times. The chain carries TRBV2 and TRBJ1-3; D uncertain. The germline V gene encodes CDR1 SNHLY and CDR2 FYNNEI. V lost 4 bases, J lost 0 bases, and 4 bases lay in between. There are 13 residues in the CDR3. The CDR3 protein is CASSVRSGNTIYF. CDR3 in DNA: TGTGCCAGCAGTGTGCGCTCTGGAAACACCATATATTTT.

The V gene is TRBV6-1, the J gene TRBJ2-1; 15 nucleotides agree with TRBD2. This CDR3 contains 17 residues. CDR1 and CDR2 (germline): MNHNS, SASEGT. After removal of 3 bases from V and 6 bases from J, the junction contained 6 bases not matched to a gene. CDR3 residues: CASSDGLAGGQGNEQFF. CDR3 DNA: TGTGCCAGCAGTGATGGACTAGCGGGGGGGCAAGGCAATGAGCAGTTCTTC.

The chain combines TRBV28 with TRBJ1-1, with D tentatively TRBD1 (5 bases). Trimming took off 6 bases at V and 4 bases at J, with 12 bases between the two ends. CDR3 size: 13 residues. Germline assignment: CDR1 MDHEN and CDR2 SYDVKM. The CDR3 is CASSRPRVTEAFF. CDR3 DNA sequence: TGTGCCAGCAGCCGTCCCAGGGTCACTGAAGCTTTCTTT.

This CDR3 reads CASSKQVRWEAFF. The CDR3 bases are TGTGCCAGTAGTAAACAGGTTCGGTGGGAAGCTTTCTTT. The genes are TRBV19 and TRBJ1-1, with D possibly matching TRBD1 (5 bases). V lost 4 bases, J lost 8 bases, and 14 bases lay in between. The CDR3 runs 13 residues. Germline V gene data show CDR1 as LNHDA and CDR2 as SQIVND (reference sequence). The full variable domain, completed using reference TRBV19 and TRBJ1-1, is DGGITQSPKYLFRKEGQNVTLSCEQNLNHDAMYWYRQDPGQGLRLIYYSQIVNDFQKGDIAEGYSVSREKKESFPLTVTSAQKNPTAFYLCASSKQVRWEAFFGQGTRLTVV.

This clone was found a few times. This sequence joins TRBV27 and TRBJ1-2, with TRBD1 matching over 8 bases. V lost 6 bases to trimming and J lost 8 bases; unmatched junction nucleotides: 5. The CDR3 is 12 residues long. Germline CDR1 and CDR2: MNHEY and SMNVEV (reference sequence). CDR3 in DNA: TGTGCCAGCAGGTCAGGGGGCCGGGGCTACACCTTC. Protein: CASRSGGRGYTF.

V and J are TRBV7-2 and TRBJ2-3, with 9 bases matching TRBD2. This CDR3 comprises 16 residues. Germline values: CDR1 SGHTA, CDR2 FQGNSA. Trimming took 0 bases from V and 2 from J; bases not matched to a gene: 3. CDR3 DNA sequence: TGTGCCAGCAGCTTAGCCATAGCGGGAGACACAGATACGCAGTATTTT. It translates to CASSLAIAGDTDTQYF.

V is TRBV6-5 and J is TRBJ2-7; TRBD1 is a possible D gene (6 bases). CDR1 MNHEY and CDR2 SVGAGI come from the germline V gene. The V end was cut by 7 bases, the J end by 2 bases, with 15 bases between. The CDR3 length is 14 residues. CDR3 sequence reads: CASTHTQGPYEQYF. CDR3 sequence (DNA): TGTGCCAGCACCCACACACAGGGACCCTACGAGCAGTACTTC.

The DNA of the CDR3 is TGTGCCAGCAGTTCAAACAGGAATTTTCAGCCCCAGCATTTT. Amino acids: CASSSNRNFQPQHF. V is TRBV28 and J is TRBJ1-5, with D possibly matching TRBD1 (5 bases). V lost 4 bases and J lost 6, with 13 bases in between. The germline gives CDR1 MDHEN, CDR2 SYDVKM. The CDR3 consists of 14 residues.

This clone was found a few times. The rearrangement joins TRBV19 to TRBJ2-2; 9 bases match TRBD1. This CDR3 has 14 residues. Germline V lookup: CDR1 LNHDA, CDR2 SQIVND (reference sequence). V lost 8 bases, J lost 3 bases, and 4 bases stayed unmatched. The CDR3 spells CASGDRAYTGELFF. The CDR3 DNA reads as TGTGCCAGTGGGGACAGGGCTTACACCGGGGAGCTGTTTTTT.

This rearrangement joins TRBV9 to TRBJ1-6; 7 bases line up with TRBD1. CDR1 SGDLS and CDR2 YYNGEE come from the germline V gene. The CDR3 extends over 16 amino acids. The junction had 8 bases not matched to a gene; V was cut back by 0 bases and J by 8 bases. This CDR3 is CASSVATQGSYSPLHF. As DNA, the CDR3 is TGTGCCAGCAGCGTAGCTACACAGGGGTCGTATTCACCCCTCCACTTT. The whole variable domain, filled in from reference TRBV9 and TRBJ1-6, reads DSGVTQTPKHLITATGQRVTLRCSPRSGDLSVYWYQQSLDQGLQFLIQYYNGEERAKGNILERFSAQQFPDLHSELNLSSLELGDSALYFCASSVATQGSYSPLHFGNGTRLTVT.

This sequence joins TRBV2 and TRBJ1-4, with a possible D match to TRBD1 (6 bases). CDR3 length: 15 amino acids. Germline values: CDR1 SNHLY, CDR2 FYNNEI. V was shortened by 6 bases and J by 5 bases, with 16 bases between the two germline ends. The CDR3 loop reads CASRFEQGTNEKLFF. The CDR3 nucleotides read TGTGCCAGCAGGTTTGAACAGGGCACGAATGAAAAACTGTTTTTT.

The chain carries TRBV5-1 and TRBJ1-2; D ambiguous. Germline V CDR1 and CDR2: SGHRS, YFSETQ. The CDR3 sequence is 14 residues long. V was trimmed by 0 bases and J by 4 bases, leaving 10 bases between them. The CDR3 nucleotides read TGCGCCAGCAGCTTGGCCGCAGACTCCTATGGCTACACCTTC. Amino acids: CASSLAADSYGYTF.

About this clone itself: At the DNA level, this CDR3 is encoded by other sequences in the same sample as well. V usage is TRBV18 and J usage is TRBJ1-2; 8 bases are a match to TRBD1. J gave up 7 bases and V 3 bases, and 7 bases lay outside the gene matches. The CDR3 extends over 14 amino acids. CDR1 KGHSH and CDR2 LQKENI come from the germline V gene. The CDR3 DNA reads as TGTGCCAGCTCACCGGGGCAGGGGGCCGGTGGCTACACCTTC. Its translation is CASSPGQGAGGYTF.

The chain uses TRBV2 and TRBJ2-5; 9 bases are a match to TRBD1. CDR3 length equals 16 residues. V shed 6 bases and J 1 base; nucleotides not matched to a gene: 9. Looked up from germline, CDR1 is SNHLY and CDR2 is FYNNEI. CDR3 in amino acids: CASRTGTGWGQETQYF. CDR3 DNA sequence: TGTGCCAGCAGAACCGGGACAGGGTGGGGCCAAGAGACCCAGTACTTC.

This clone was recorded only once. The DNA for the CDR3 is TGTGCCAGCAGCTTAGGCACTCTAACAGGGACAGAAGCTTTCTTT. Its translation: CASSLGTLTGTEAFF. V usage is TRBV11-2 and J usage is TRBJ1-1; possible D gene TRBD1, 6 bases. The CDR3 loop spans 15 amino acids. CDR1 SGHAT and CDR2 FQNNGV come from the germline V gene. The V end lost 1 base, the J end lost 8 bases, and 17 bases lay between the germline ends. The whole variable domain, filled in from reference TRBV11-2 and TRBJ1-1, reads EAGVAQSPRYKIIEKRQSVAFWCNPISGHATLYWYQQILGQGPKLLIQFQNNGVVDDSQLPKDRFSAERLKGVDSTLKIQPAKLEDSAVYLCASSLGTLTGTEAFFGQGTRLTVV.

The V and J genes are TRBV19 and TRBJ2-1; 10 nucleotides align to TRBD1. This CDR3 region has 14 residues. V trimming: 3 bases; J trimming: 8 bases; junction bases outside the gene matches: 4. The germline V gene has CDR1 LNHDA and CDR2 SQIVND (reference sequence). In DNA, the CDR3 is TGTGCCAGTAGTATCGACAGGGGGCTTCATGAGCAGTTCTTC. Protein product: CASSIDRGLHEQFF.

The chain carries TRBV2 and TRBJ1-4, with D possibly matching TRBD1 (5 bases). V was shortened by 4 bases and J by 0 bases, with 9 bases between the two germline ends. CDR1 and CDR2 (germline): SNHLY, FYNNEI. The CDR3 extends over 15 amino acids. CDR3 loop: CASSGDSSTNEKLFF. The CDR3 DNA is TGTGCCAGCAGTGGCGACAGCTCAACTAATGAAAAACTGTTTTTT.

This clone was picked up one time. CDR3 sequence (DNA): TGTGCCAGCAGGAGACAGGGGGCTTTAGCAGATACGCAGTATTTT. It translates to CASRRQGALADTQYF. V and J are TRBV6-5 and TRBJ2-3, with 10 nucleotides matching TRBD1. J lost 4 bases, V lost 6 bases, and 7 bases had no gene match. CDR1 and CDR2 from the germline V gene are MNHEY and SVGAGI. This CDR3 region has 15 residues.

This clone has a single count. V usage is TRBV6-1 and J usage is TRBJ2-6; 9 nucleotides match TRBD2. V dropped 4 bases and J dropped 1; count of bases not matched to a gene: 8. The CDR3 is 18 residues long. Germline CDR1 MNHNS, CDR2 SASEGT. Written as DNA, the CDR3 is TGTGCCAGCAGTGTCGCCGCGGGAGGGCAGTCTGGGGCCAACGTCCTGACTTTC. It yields the protein CASSVAAGGQSGANVLTF.